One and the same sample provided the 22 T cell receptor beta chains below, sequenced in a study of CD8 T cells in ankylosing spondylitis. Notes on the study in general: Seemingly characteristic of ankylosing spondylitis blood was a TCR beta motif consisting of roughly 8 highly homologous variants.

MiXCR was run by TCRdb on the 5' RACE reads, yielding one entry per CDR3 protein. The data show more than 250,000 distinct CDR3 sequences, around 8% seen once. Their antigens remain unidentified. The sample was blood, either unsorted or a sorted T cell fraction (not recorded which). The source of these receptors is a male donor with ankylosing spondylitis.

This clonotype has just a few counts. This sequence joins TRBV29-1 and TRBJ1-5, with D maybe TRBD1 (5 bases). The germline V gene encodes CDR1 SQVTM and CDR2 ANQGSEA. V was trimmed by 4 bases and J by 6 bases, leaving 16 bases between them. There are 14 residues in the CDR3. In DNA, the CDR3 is TGCAGCGTTGGGGCAGGGTATTCGGGTCAGCCCCAGCATTTT. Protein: CSVGAGYSGQPQHF.

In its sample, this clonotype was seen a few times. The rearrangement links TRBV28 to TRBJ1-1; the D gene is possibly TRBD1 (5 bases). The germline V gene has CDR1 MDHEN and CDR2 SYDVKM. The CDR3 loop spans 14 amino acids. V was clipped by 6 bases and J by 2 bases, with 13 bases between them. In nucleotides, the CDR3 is TGTGCCAGCAGACGGGGACTGATTAACACTGAAGCTTTCTTT. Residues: CASRRGLINTEAFF.

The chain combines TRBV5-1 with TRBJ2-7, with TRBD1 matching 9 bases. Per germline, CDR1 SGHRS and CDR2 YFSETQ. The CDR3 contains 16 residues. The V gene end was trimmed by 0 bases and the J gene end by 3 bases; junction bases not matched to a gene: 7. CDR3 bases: TGCGCCAGCAGCTTGGCCCTGACAGGGGGGAGCTACGAGCAGTACTTC. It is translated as CASSLALTGGSYEQYF.

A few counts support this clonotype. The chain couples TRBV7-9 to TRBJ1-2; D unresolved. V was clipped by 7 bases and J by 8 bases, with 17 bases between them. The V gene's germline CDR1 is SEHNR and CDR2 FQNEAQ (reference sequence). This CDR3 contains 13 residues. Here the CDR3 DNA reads TGTGCCAGCATCCCCTCATTCGAGCGAGGCTACACCTTC. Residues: CASIPSFERGYTF. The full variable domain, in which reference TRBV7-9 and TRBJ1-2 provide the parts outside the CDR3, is DTGVSQNPRHKITKRGQNVTFRCDPISEHNRLYWYRQTLGQGPEFLTYFQNEAQLEKSRLLSDRFSAERPKGSFSTLEIQRTEQGDSAMYLCASIPSFERGYTFGSGTRLTVV.

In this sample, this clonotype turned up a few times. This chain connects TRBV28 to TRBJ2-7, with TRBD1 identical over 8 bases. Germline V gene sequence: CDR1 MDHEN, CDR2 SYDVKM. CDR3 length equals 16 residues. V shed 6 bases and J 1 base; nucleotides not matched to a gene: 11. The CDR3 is CASSNPTRTGSYEQYF. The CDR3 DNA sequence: TGTGCCAGCAGCAACCCGACCCGGACAGGGTCCTACGAGCAGTACTTC.

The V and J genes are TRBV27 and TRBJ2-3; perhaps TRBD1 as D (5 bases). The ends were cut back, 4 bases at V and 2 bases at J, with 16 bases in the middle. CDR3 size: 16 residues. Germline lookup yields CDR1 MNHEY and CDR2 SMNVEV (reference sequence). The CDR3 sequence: CASSWGPLRVTDTQYF. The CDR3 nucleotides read TGTGCCAGCAGTTGGGGCCCCCTGAGAGTCACAGATACGCAGTATTTT.

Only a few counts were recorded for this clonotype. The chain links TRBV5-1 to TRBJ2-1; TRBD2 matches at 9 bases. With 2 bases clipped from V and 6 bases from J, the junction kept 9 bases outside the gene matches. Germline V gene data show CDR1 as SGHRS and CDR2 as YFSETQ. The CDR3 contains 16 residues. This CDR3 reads CASSFTRAGGGNEQFF. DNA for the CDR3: TGCGCCAGCAGCTTCACCCGAGCGGGAGGAGGCAATGAGCAGTTCTTC. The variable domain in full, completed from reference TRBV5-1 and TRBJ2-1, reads KAGVTQTPRYLIKTRGQQVTLSCSPISGHRSVSWYQQTPGQGLQFLFEYFSETQRNKGNFPGRFSGRQFSNSRSEMNVSTLELGDSALYLCASSFTRAGGGNEQFFGPGTRLTVL.

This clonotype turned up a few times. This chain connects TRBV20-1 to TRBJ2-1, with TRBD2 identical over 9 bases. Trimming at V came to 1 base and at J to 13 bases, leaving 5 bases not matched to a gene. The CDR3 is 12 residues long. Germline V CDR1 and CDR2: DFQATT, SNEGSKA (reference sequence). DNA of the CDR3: TGCAGTGCTAGAGGGGGCGGGAGGGTCCAGTTCTTC. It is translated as CSARGGGRVQFF.

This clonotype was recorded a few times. CDR3 sequence: CASSEISGTYNEQFF. Written as DNA, the CDR3 is TGTGCCAGCAGTGAGATTAGCGGGACATACAATGAGCAGTTCTTC. The gene calls are TRBV25-1 and TRBJ2-1; the match to TRBD2 covers 8 bases. Looked up from germline, CDR1 is MGHDK and CDR2 is SYGVNS. The CDR3 has 15 amino acids. With V trimmed by 3 bases and J by 4 bases, 5 bases remained unmatched.

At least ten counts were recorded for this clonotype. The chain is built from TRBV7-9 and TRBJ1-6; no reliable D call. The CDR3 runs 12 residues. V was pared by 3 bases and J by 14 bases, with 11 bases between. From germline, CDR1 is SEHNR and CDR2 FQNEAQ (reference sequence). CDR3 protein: CASSFRRGSLHF. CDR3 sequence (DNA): TGTGCCAGCAGCTTTAGACGGGGATCCCTCCACTTT.

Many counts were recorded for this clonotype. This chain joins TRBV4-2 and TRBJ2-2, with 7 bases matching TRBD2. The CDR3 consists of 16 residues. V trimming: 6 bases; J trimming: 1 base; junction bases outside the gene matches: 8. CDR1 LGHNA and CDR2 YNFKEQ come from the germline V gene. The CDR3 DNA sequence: TGTGCCAGCAGTCACTGGACTAGTGGGAACACCGGGGAGCTGTTTTTT. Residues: CASSHWTSGNTGELFF.

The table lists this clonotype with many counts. CDR3 residues: CSVLVNANQPQHF. The CDR3 DNA reads as TGCAGCGTCCTCGTTAATGCGAATCAGCCCCAGCATTTT. V usage is TRBV29-1 and J usage is TRBJ1-5; D gene ambiguous. Germline CDR1 SQVTM, CDR2 ANQGSEA. The CDR3 sequence is 13 residues long. Trimming left V 6 bases short and J 4 bases short, with 13 bases between.

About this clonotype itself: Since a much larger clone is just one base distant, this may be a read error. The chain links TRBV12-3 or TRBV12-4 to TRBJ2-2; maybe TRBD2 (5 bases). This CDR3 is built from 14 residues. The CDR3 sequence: CASSPGLNAGELFF. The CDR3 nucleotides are TGTGCCAGCAGTCCCGGACTGAACGCCGGGGAGCTGTTTTTT.

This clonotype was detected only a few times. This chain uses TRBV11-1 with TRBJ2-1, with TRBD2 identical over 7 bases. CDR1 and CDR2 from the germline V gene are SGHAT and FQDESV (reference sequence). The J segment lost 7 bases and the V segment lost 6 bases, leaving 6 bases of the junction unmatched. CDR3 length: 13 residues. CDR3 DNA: TGTGCCAGCAGGCCGGTGGGGGGGAATGAGCAGTTCTTC. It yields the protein CASRPVGGNEQFF.

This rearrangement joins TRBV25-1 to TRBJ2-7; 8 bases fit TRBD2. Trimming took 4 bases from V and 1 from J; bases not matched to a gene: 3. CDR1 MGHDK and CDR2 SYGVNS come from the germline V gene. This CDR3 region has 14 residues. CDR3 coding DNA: TGTGCCAGCAGTGTAGCGGGATGGTCCTACGAGCAGTACTTC. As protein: CASSVAGWSYEQYF.

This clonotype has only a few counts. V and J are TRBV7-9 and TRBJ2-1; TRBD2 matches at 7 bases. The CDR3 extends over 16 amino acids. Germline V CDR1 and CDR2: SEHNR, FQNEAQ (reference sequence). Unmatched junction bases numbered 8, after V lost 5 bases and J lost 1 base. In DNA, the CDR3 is TGTGCCAGCAGCGGAATGGCGGGAGAGTCCTACAATGAGCAGTTCTTC. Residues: CASSGMAGESYNEQFF.

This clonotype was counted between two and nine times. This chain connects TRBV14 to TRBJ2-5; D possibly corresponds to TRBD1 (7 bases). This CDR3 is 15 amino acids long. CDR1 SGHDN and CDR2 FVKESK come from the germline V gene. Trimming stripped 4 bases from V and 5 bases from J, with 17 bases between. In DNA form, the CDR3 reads TGTGCCAGCAGCCCCCTCCAGGGGGGCGGGGAGACCCAGTACTTC. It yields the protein CASSPLQGGGETQYF.

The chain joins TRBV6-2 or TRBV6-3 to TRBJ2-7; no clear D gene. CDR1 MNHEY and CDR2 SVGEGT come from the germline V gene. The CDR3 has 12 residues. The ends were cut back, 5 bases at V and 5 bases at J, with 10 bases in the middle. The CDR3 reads CASSPGRHEQYF. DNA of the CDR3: TGTGCCAGCAGTCCCGGACGCCACGAGCAGTACTTC.

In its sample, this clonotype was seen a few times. The CDR3 loop is CASSRAVGCNEQFF. CDR3 nucleotides: TGCGCCAGCAGTCGAGCGGTTGGGTGCAATGAGCAGTTCTTC. V is TRBV23-1 and J is TRBJ2-1; tentatively, D is TRBD2 (5 bases). TRBV23-1 has ORF status, its function being uncertain. The V end lost 4 bases, the J end lost 6 bases, and 13 bases lay between the germline ends. The CDR3 spans 14 residues.

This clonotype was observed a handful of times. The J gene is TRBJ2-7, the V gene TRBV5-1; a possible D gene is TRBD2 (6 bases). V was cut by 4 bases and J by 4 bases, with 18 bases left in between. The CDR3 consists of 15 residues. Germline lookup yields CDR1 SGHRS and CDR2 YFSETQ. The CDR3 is CASSRGERGSYEQYF. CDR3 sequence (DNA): TGCGCCAGCAGCCGAGGGGAACGGGGGTCGTACGAGCAGTACTTC.

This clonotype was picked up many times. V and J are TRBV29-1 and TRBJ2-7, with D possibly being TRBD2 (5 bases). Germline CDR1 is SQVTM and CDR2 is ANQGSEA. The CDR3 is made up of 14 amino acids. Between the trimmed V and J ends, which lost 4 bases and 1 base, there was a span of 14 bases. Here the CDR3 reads CSVAGPRGSYEQYF. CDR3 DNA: TGCAGCGTTGCGGGTCCACGGGGATCCTACGAGCAGTACTTC.

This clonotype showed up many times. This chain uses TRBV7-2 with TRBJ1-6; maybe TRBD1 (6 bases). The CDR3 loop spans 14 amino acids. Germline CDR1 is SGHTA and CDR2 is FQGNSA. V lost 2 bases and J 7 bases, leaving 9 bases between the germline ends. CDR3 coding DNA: TGTGCCAGCAGCTTACAGGGGATCAATTCACCCCTCCACTTT. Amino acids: CASSLQGINSPLHF.